The TCR beta chain described here comes from a study of radiotherapy plus CTLA-4 blockade in lung cancer. Study at large: Patients showed objective responses in 18% of cases and disease control in roughly 30%.

Repertoires were generated with immunoSEQ multiplex PCR, while TCRdb's copy carries only in-frame clones and drops some. The table includes roughly 90,000 clones, more than 60% detected once. Participants had chemo-refractory metastatic non-small-cell lung cancer and were treated with focal radiation plus ipilimumab CTLA-4 blockade. The study, taken as a whole, reports: The study found tumor-derived TCR clones expanded in blood after radiotherapy plus ipilimumab. Reports state that early shifts in blood T cell clones, with interferon-beta, best predicted response.

With V trimmed by 4 bases and J by 8 bases, 12 bases remained unmatched. The CDR3 sequence is 15 residues long. Germline V gives CDR1 MDHEN, CDR2 SYDVKM. About this clone itself: The antigen remains unidentified.

The sample here was peripheral blood, taken from a patient treated with radiotherapy plus ipilimumab. The chain combines TRBV28 with TRBJ1-2, with 8 bases lining up with TRBD1. This TCR was recovered from a human donor with non-small cell lung cancer who had a partial response to radiotherapy plus ipilimumab. Some clones in this sample may be carry-over from other donors' samples. Here the CDR3 DNA reads TGTGCCAGCAGTTCCACGGGGACAGGACTCGGCGGCTACACCTTC. The encoded protein is CASSSTGTGLGGYTF.